A selection of T cell receptor beta chains follows, all from one sample in a study of shared clonotypes between healthy human individuals. Profiling relied on immunoSEQ multiplex PCR, and the TCRdb table lists in-frame clones only, not all of them. The profile shows around 500,000 clones, about four fifths of them singletons. Sequenced sample: PBMCs. These receptors all stem from a middle-aged woman in good health. Some clones in this sample may be carry-over from other donors' samples. Each CDR3 is given with its conserved first and last residue. D genes are given only for firm matches. Clone sizes are given selectively: once, few, many, or a class where the clone is expanded.

j_call d_call v_call clone_size cdr3_aa cdr3_nt
TRBJ1-2 . TRBV6-6 . CASSYSQLNYGYTF TGTGCCAGCAGTTACTCACAACTTAACTATGGCTACACCTTC
TRBJ2-3 TRBD2 TRBV10-3 . CAISQREGPDTQYF TGTGCCATCAGTCAGCGGGAGGGCCCAGATACGCAGTATTTT
TRBJ1-2 TRBD1 TRBV15 . CATSRDRADYGYTF TGTGCCACCAGCCGGGACAGGGCGGACTATGGCTACACCTTC
TRBJ2-5 TRBD2 TRBV5-4 . CASSPRAGGRGEETQYF TGTGCCAGCAGCCCCAGAGCGGGCGGGAGGGGAGAAGAGACCCAGTACTTC
TRBJ2-6 . TRBV28 . CASSSSGANVLTF TGTGCCAGCAGTTCCTCTGGGGCCAACGTCCTGACTTTC
TRBJ2-3 TRBD2 TRBV9 many CASSAQWTSHEGQRYTDTQYF TGTGCCAGCAGCGCCCAATGGACTAGTCACGAAGGGCAGCGGTACACAGATACGCAGTATTTT
TRBJ2-2 TRBD1 TRBV7-9 . CASRPGTGVAGELFF TGTGCCAGCAGACCCGGGACAGGGGTAGCCGGGGAGCTGTTTTTT
TRBJ2-3 TRBD2 TRBV5-1 . CASSLAPSGTTDTQYF TGCGCCAGCAGCTTGGCTCCTAGCGGGACCACAGATACGCAGTATTTT
TRBJ2-5 TRBD2 TRBV29-1 . CSVGAGQAVETQYF TGCAGCGTTGGAGCGGGGCAAGCGGTAGAGACCCAGTACTTC
TRBJ1-2 TRBD1 TRBV5-1 . CASSLNGQGNYGYTF TGCGCCAGCAGCTTAAATGGACAGGGTAACTATGGCTACACCTTC
TRBJ1-1 . TRBV19 . CASSPPGGRTEAFF TGTGCCAGTAGCCCCCCGGGGGGAAGGACTGAAGCTTTCTTT
TRBJ2-5 TRBD2 TRBV28 . CASSPTTSGGQETQYF TGTGCCAGCAGTCCAACGACTAGCGGGGGACAAGAGACCCAGTACTTC
TRBJ1-1 TRBD1 TRBV23-1 . CASSPAPDRVVTEAFF TGCGCCAGCAGTCCCGCCCCAGACAGGGTAGTGACTGAAGCTTTCTTT
TRBJ2-1 . TRBV27 . CASSLPGLIYNEQFF TGTGCCAGCAGTTTACCGGGATTGATCTACAATGAGCAGTTCTTC
TRBJ1-5 . TRBV27 . CASSLSGRNQPQHF TGTGCCAGCAGTTTATCGGGTCGGAATCAGCCCCAGCATTTT
TRBJ1-1 . TRBV18 few CASSRGITVAEAFF TGTGCCAGCTCACGAGGCATTACGGTCGCTGAAGCTTTCTTT
TRBJ2-1 TRBD2 TRBV11-2 few CASSLALLAGGLDEQFF TGTGCCAGCAGCTTAGCCCTGCTAGCGGGAGGCCTCGATGAGCAGTTCTTC
TRBJ2-7 . TRBV21-1 . CASSKTSGRSTYEQYF TGTGCCAGCAGCAAAACGAGCGGCAGGTCCACCTACGAGCAGTACTTC
TRBJ2-3 TRBD2 TRBV4-1 . CASSQILAGTDTQYF TGCGCCAGCAGCCAAATACTAGCGGGCACAGATACGCAGTATTTT
TRBJ1-2 . TRBV18 . CASSQLGADGYGYTF TGTGCCAGCTCCCAATTGGGGGCAGATGGGTATGGCTACACCTTC
TRBJ1-1 . TRBV19 many CASSRQRTMSTTEAFF TGTGCCAGTAGTAGACAAAGGACAATGTCCACCACTGAAGCTTTCTTT
TRBJ1-2 TRBD1 TRBV19 many CASSIDRRGLLGYTF TGTGCCAGTAGTATAGATCGAAGGGGGCTGTTGGGCTACACCTTC
TRBJ2-7 TRBD1 TRBV10-2 once CASSAGTGGREQYF TGCGCCAGCAGTGCCGGGACAGGGGGACGAGAGCAGTACTTC
TRBJ2-7 TRBD2 TRBV30 . CAWSDGRGGLASKQYF TGTGCCTGGAGCGATGGCAGGGGTGGACTAGCGTCAAAGCAGTACTTC
TRBJ2-7 TRBD1 TRBV10-3 . CAISDGQGRYF TGTGCCATCAGCGATGGACAGGGACGGTACTTC
TRBJ1-4 . TRBV11-1 many CASSRTGRDEKLFF TGTGCCAGCAGCCGAACGGGGAGAGATGAAAAACTGTTTTTT
TRBJ2-1 . TRBV25-1 . CASSELALYNEQFF TGTGCCAGCAGTGAATTAGCGTTATACAATGAGCAGTTCTTC
TRBJ1-2 . TRBV15 . CATSRGTLTDYGYTF TGTGCCACCAGCAGAGGGACCCTGACGGACTATGGCTACACCTTC
TRBJ2-1 . TRBV4-1 . CASSQGNRDARSSYNEQFF TGCGCCAGCAGCCAAGGTAACCGGGACGCAAGGAGCTCCTACAATGAGCAGTTCTTC
TRBJ2-1 TRBD2 TRBV27 . CASSLGGTKVF TGTGCCAGCAGTTTAGGGGGGACTAAGGTCTTC
TRBJ2-1 TRBD2 TRBV7-9 . CASSLGGLGNEQFF TGTGCCAGCAGCTTAGGGGGACTAGGGAATGAGCAGTTCTTC
TRBJ2-2 . TRBV28 . CASSPVGRGATGELFF TGTGCCAGCAGCCCGGTTGGCAGGGGGGCCACCGGGGAGCTGTTTTTT
TRBJ1-1 . TRBV14 . CASSHSGGRTEAFF TGTGCCAGCAGCCATTCCGGGGGTCGGACTGAAGCTTTCTTT
TRBJ2-7 TRBD1 TRBV15 few CATSRDQTGGREQYF TGTGCCACCAGCAGAGACCAGACAGGGGGCAGAGAGCAGTACTTC